This record covers a single TCR beta chain. What it recognizes is unknown. Donors were nominally healthy when sampled, though unrecorded immune exposures were likely. These data come from a study of cytomegalovirus exposure and HLA in healthy donors. General study findings and limits: Being productive about 87% or about 30% of the time was typical of most TCR beta V segments in an earlier analysis. Later, an analysis showed that TCR beta chains associated with HLA were more clonally expanded than others that were equally common.

The germline gives CDR1 SNHLY, CDR2 FYNNEI. Losses at the gene ends were 1 base for V and 4 bases for J; bases not matched to a gene: 3. The CDR3 contains 14 residues. It was with 60 Vbeta and 13 Jbeta primers that the PCR ran. The method was immunoSEQ multiplex PCR; TCRdb's version includes in-frame clones alone and lacks a portion of them. The data contain 150,000 to 200,000 clones, roughly 88% of them seen just once; the ten biggest clones take up approximately 8.5%. The sample comprised PBMCs. The receptor was derived from a man younger than 35 in good health and CMV-seropositive. The chain employs TRBV2 and TRBJ1-2; 7 bases align to TRBD1. CDR3 sequence: CASSEGPGGYGYTF. The DNA for the CDR3 is TGTGCCAGCAGTGAAGGGCCAGGGGGCTATGGCTACACCTTC.